What follows are 8 T cell receptor beta chains derived from one specimen sequenced in a study of CD8+CD57+ T cells in acquired aplastic anemia. Both TCR beta VDJ combination and CDR3 sequence profiling were carried out. Genomic DNA was the template for this profiling. TCRdb re-called the reads through MiXCR, storing one row per CDR3 protein. The table includes 55,000 to 60,000 distinct CDR3 sequences, 57% detected once. The authors sequenced patients whose flow cytometry had shown CD8+CD57+ cell expansion. The sample comprised sorted CD4+, CD8+, or CD8+CD57+ T cells (not recorded which) from PBMCs. The receptors derive from a human donor with aplastic anemia.

The chain combines TRBV5-1 with TRBJ2-7, with no clear D. Trimming removed 5 bases at V and 2 bases at J, with 11 bases between. From germline, CDR1 is SGHRS and CDR2 YFSETQ. CDR3 length: 13 residues. The CDR3 loop reads CASRVTGTYEQYF. The CDR3, as DNA: TGCGCCAGCAGAGTGACGGGTACCTACGAGCAGTACTTC.

This clonotype came up a few times. The J gene is TRBJ2-2, the V gene TRBV24-1, with TRBD1 as a possible D gene (6 bases). CDR1 KGHDR and CDR2 SFDVKD come from the germline V gene. The CDR3 extends over 16 amino acids. Trimming cost V 1 base and J 1 base, with 9 bases left between them. CDR3 loop: CATSDFRDKNTGELFF. The CDR3 DNA reads as TGTGCCACCAGTGATTTTCGGGACAAGAACACCGGGGAGCTGTTTTTT.

This clonotype was counted many times. The chain carries TRBV5-6 and TRBJ2-2; no firm D call. V lost 3 bases to trimming and J lost 8 bases, with 14 bases between them. Germline loops: CDR1 SGHDT, CDR2 YYEEEE. The CDR3 has 14 residues. The chain's CDR3 is CASSYELTRGELFF. The CDR3 region has the DNA TGTGCCAGCAGCTATGAGTTAACTCGGGGGGAGCTGTTTTTT.

As for this clonotype: An end of the junction does not agree with germline; a read error may underlie this. This chain joins TRBV29-1 and TRBJ1-2; D not certain. The CDR3 has 10 residues. Germline V CDR1 and CDR2: SQVTM, ANQGSEA. The CDR3 spells CSVVQKPPFF. CDR3 in DNA: TGCAGCGTTGTCCAGAAACCGCCGTTCTTC. Drawing the rest from reference TRBV29-1 and TRBJ1-2, the complete variable domain is SAVISQKPSRDICQRGTSLTIQCQVDSQVTMMFWYRQQPGQSLTLIATANQGSEATYESGFVIDKFPISRPNLTFSTLTVSNMSPEDSSIYLCSVVQKPPFFGSGTRLTVV.

V usage is TRBV12-3 or TRBV12-4 and J usage is TRBJ1-2; 9 nucleotides agree with TRBD1. CDR3 size: 12 residues. V was clipped by 10 bases and J by 7 bases; unmatched bases: 7. The CDR3 coding sequence is TGTGCCACACGGGACAGGGCGTTTGGCTACACCTTC. Translated, it gives CATRDRAFGYTF.

The chain has TRBV19 and TRBJ1-1, with 10 bases that match TRBD1. With 6 bases clipped from V and 3 bases from J, the junction kept 4 bases outside the gene matches. The CDR3 spans 14 residues. CDR1 and CDR2 (germline): LNHDA, SQIVND (reference sequence). CDR3 in amino acids: CASRDRGADTEAFF. Written as DNA, the CDR3 is TGTGCCAGTAGGGACAGGGGGGCGGACACTGAAGCTTTCTTT.

CDR3 sequence reads: CSVGGLAGGSYEQYF. The CDR3 DNA reads TGCAGCGTTGGAGGACTAGCGGGAGGGTCCTACGAGCAGTACTTC. The chain is built from TRBV29-1 and TRBJ2-7; TRBD2 aligns across 15 bases. Trimming removed 4 bases from V and 1 base from J; junction bases left unmatched: 2. Per germline, CDR1 SQVTM and CDR2 ANQGSEA. This CDR3 has 15 amino acids.

The chain has TRBV5-4 and TRBJ1-6; 9 bases are a match to TRBD1. Unmatched junction bases numbered 5, after V lost 0 bases and J lost 10 bases. The CDR3 contains 15 residues. Germline CDR1 and CDR2: SGHNT and YYREEE (reference sequence). CDR3 coding DNA: TGTGCCAGCAGCTTGGGGACAGGGGCATACTCACCCCTCCACTTT. This translates into CASSLGTGAYSPLHF.